These T cell receptor beta chains were read from a single sample in a study of blood T cell repertoires in COVID-19. Clones were read by immunoSEQ multiplex PCR, and TCRdb kept only the in-frame ones, dropping some. Of about 190,000 clones in the sample, roughly four fifths were seen once. Sequencing input: peripheral blood. These receptors originate from a woman in her fifties or sixties with acute or convalescent COVID-19. Both conserved end residues are part of each CDR3. Fields, in order: CDR3 protein, CDR3 DNA, J gene, clone size, D gene, V gene. The D gene is left open where the match is weak. Clone sizes are given selectively: once, few, many, or a class where the clone is expanded.

CASSSTGEQYF	TGTGCCAGCAGCTCCACGGGAGAGCAGTACTTC	TRBJ2-7	NA	NA	TRBV7-6
CASSPSRGIEKLFF	TGTGCCAGCAGTCCCAGCAGGGGGATTGAAAAACTGTTTTTT	TRBJ1-4	few	TRBD1	TRBV6-6
CAIARTEDTIYF	TGTGCCATCGCAAGGACAGAAGACACCATATATTTT	TRBJ1-3	NA	NA	TRBV10-3
CASKDFAGTEAFF	TGTGCCAGTAAAGATTTTGCGGGCACTGAAGCTTTCTTT	TRBJ1-1	NA	NA	TRBV19
CASSKEVGRGYEQYF	TGTGCCAGCAGTAAAGAGGTCGGGAGGGGCTACGAGCAGTACTTC	TRBJ2-7	NA	TRBD2	TRBV6-4
CASTRLQGGEQYF	TGTGCCAGCACTCGACTGCAGGGGGGCGAGCAGTACTTC	TRBJ2-7	NA	NA	TRBV27
CASSLRVSNTGELFF	TGCGCCAGCAGCCTCCGTGTATCGAACACCGGGGAGCTGTTTTTT	TRBJ2-2	NA	NA	TRBV4-1
CASSRDGWDGYTF	TGCGCCAGCAGCCGGGATGGGTGGGATGGCTACACCTTC	TRBJ1-2	NA	NA	TRBV5-1
CASSEGETTDTQYF	TGTGCCAGCAGTGAAGGGGAGACCACAGATACGCAGTATTTT	TRBJ2-3	NA	NA	TRBV2
CAAVGTNEKLFF	TGCGCCGCCGTCGGAACTAATGAAAAACTGTTTTTT	TRBJ1-4	once	NA	TRBV5-1
CAWSGYGTGARREQYF	TGTGCCTGGAGCGGGTATGGGACAGGGGCTCGTCGGGAGCAGTACTTC	TRBJ2-7	NA	TRBD1	TRBV30
CASSYGGTEAFF	TGTGCCAGCAGTTATGGAGGGACCGAAGCTTTCTTT	TRBJ1-1	few	NA	TRBV6-5